This TCR beta chain came from a study of cytomegalovirus exposure and HLA in healthy donors. Whole-study findings and limits: Diagnosis of cytomegalovirus status made by the classifier reportedly showed high specificity and sensitivity. Three chains linked to CMV were shown in vitro to be specific for CMV antigens. Most TCR sequences were rare, but some public TCRs occurred in many donors.

The data were produced by immunoSEQ multiplex PCR, yet TCRdb's version contains in-frame clones alone and is incomplete. This table holds tens of thousands of clones, roughly 94% found once. This CDR3 is 14 amino acids long. The J segment lost 7 bases and the V segment lost 5 bases, leaving 9 bases of the junction unmatched. In germline, CDR1 is LNHDA, CDR2 SQIVND (reference sequence). On this clone: The target antigen is unknown.

These donors were members of the approximately 110-subject validation cohort, a group separate from the roughly 670-subject first cohort. The chain is built from TRBV19 and TRBJ2-7; 9 bases are shared with TRBD1. The sample was PBMCs. The TCR sequence derives from a young woman in good health and CMV-seronegative. Here the CDR3 DNA reads TGTGCCAGTAGTCCGGGACAGGGATCGAGGGAGCAGTACTTC. Translation: CASSPGQGSREQYF.